Below are 25 T cell receptor beta chains sequenced from a single sample in a study of T cell responses to AZD1222 COVID-19 vaccine. Generated by immunoSEQ multiplex PCR, the TCRdb table keeps only in-frame clones and is missing some. The repertoire holds some 120,000 clones, with about 90% as singletons. Sequences were derived from peripheral blood, sampled on day 0 of AZD1222 vaccination. The receptors shown here come from an adult in good health.

This chain uses TRBV18 with TRBJ2-1; TRBD2 matches 11 bases. The J segment lost 5 bases and the V segment lost 0 bases, leaving 3 bases of the junction unmatched. Looked up from germline, CDR1 is KGHSH and CDR2 is LQKENI. This CDR3 spans 16 amino acids. CDR3 DNA: TGTGCCAGCTCACCACCGGGGACTAGCGGACACAATGAGCAGTTCTTC. Protein: CASSPPGTSGHNEQFF.

The J gene is TRBJ2-2, the V gene TRBV12-3 or TRBV12-4; no firm D call. The CDR3 length is 12 residues. V lost 6 bases to trimming and J lost 4 bases, with 6 bases between them. The CDR3 nucleotides are TGTGCCAGCAGGCCCAGCACCGGGGAGCTGTTTTTT. Its protein is CASRPSTGELFF.

The chain is built from TRBV5-1 and TRBJ1-2, with TRBD1 identical over 9 bases. The V gene's germline CDR1 is SGHRS and CDR2 YFSETQ. The CDR3 length is 15 residues. V lost 1 base to trimming and J lost 6 bases; unmatched junction nucleotides: 7. This chain's CDR3 is CASSLTGGATDGYTF. CDR3 nucleotide sequence: TGCGCCAGCAGCTTGACAGGGGGCGCCACGGATGGCTACACCTTC.

For the CDR3, the DNA is TGTGCCAGCAGGCCACGGCCTGAAGCTTTCTTT. As protein: CASRPRPEAFF. The chain links TRBV27 to TRBJ1-1; D gene ambiguous. The CDR3 has 11 amino acids. Trimming took off 6 bases at V and 6 bases at J, with 8 bases between the two ends. Germline V gene lookup returns CDR1 MNHEY and CDR2 SMNVEV (reference sequence).

This sequence joins TRBV7-9 and TRBJ2-1, with D perhaps being TRBD1 or TRBD2 (5 bases each). Trimming stripped 5 bases from V and 3 bases from J, with 14 bases between. The CDR3 is 15 amino acids. Per the germline V gene, CDR1 is SEHNR and CDR2 is FQNEAQ (reference sequence). The CDR3 DNA sequence: TGTGCCAGCAGCAAACGGGACGGATTCTACAATGAGCAGTTCTTC. This translates into CASSKRDGFYNEQFF.

The chain is built from TRBV25-1 and TRBJ1-6; 8 nucleotides match TRBD1. CDR1 and CDR2 from the germline V gene are MGHDK and SYGVNS. The CDR3 loop spans 14 amino acids. Losses at the gene ends were 6 bases for V and 5 bases for J; bases not matched to a gene: 3. CDR3: CASSPGQDNSPLHF. CDR3 DNA: TGTGCCAGCAGCCCGGGACAGGATAATTCACCCCTCCACTTT. The complete variable domain, with remaining parts taken from reference TRBV25-1 and TRBJ1-6, reads EADIYQTPRYLVIGTGKKITLECSQTMGHDKMYWYQQDPGMELHLIHYSYGVNSTEKGDLSSESTVSRIRTEHFPLTLESARPSHTSQYLCASSPGQDNSPLHFGNGTRLTVT.

The chain links TRBV19 to TRBJ1-2; 7 bases match TRBD1. J lost 4 bases, V lost 3 bases, and 2 bases had no gene match. The CDR3 runs to 13 residues. Germline loops: CDR1 LNHDA, CDR2 SQIVND (reference sequence). For the CDR3, the DNA is TGTGCCAGTAGTATGGGACAGCTCTATGGCTACACCTTC. Protein sequence: CASSMGQLYGYTF.

This chain connects TRBV11-2 to TRBJ2-1; 14 nucleotides align to TRBD2. Trimming at V came to 5 bases and at J to 7 bases, leaving 7 bases not matched to a gene. CDR3 length: 16 amino acids. Germline lookup yields CDR1 SGHAT and CDR2 FQNNGV. The CDR3 reads CASSLIGTSGRNEQFF. CDR3 bases: TGTGCCAGCAGCCTAATCGGGACTAGCGGGAGAAATGAGCAGTTCTTC.

The rearrangement links TRBV9 to TRBJ2-7, with TRBD1 matching 10 bases. V was pared by 4 bases and J by 4 bases, with 5 bases of the junction left unmatched. The CDR3 totals 14 residues. CDR1 and CDR2 (germline): SGDLS, YYNGEE. CDR3 protein: CASSMGQGRYEQYF. In DNA form, the CDR3 reads TGTGCCAGCAGCATGGGACAGGGGAGGTACGAGCAGTACTTC. Based on the CDR3 plus reference TRBV9 and TRBJ2-7, the full variable domain is DSGVTQTPKHLITATGQRVTLRCSPRSGDLSVYWYQQSLDQGLQFLIQYYNGEERAKGNILERFSAQQFPDLHSELNLSSLELGDSALYFCASSMGQGRYEQYFGPGTRLTVT.

For the CDR3, the DNA is TGTGCCAGCTCACCACCGAGCGGGAGGAGAGGGAATGAGCAGTTCTTC. As protein: CASSPPSGRRGNEQFF. The rearrangement links TRBV18 to TRBJ2-1, with 9 nucleotides matching TRBD2. After removal of 0 bases from V and 7 bases from J, the junction contained 7 bases not matched to a gene. Germline-derived CDR1 and CDR2 are KGHSH and LQKENI. The CDR3 extends over 16 amino acids.

The V and J genes are TRBV19 and TRBJ1-2; D not resolved. The CDR3 length is 16 residues. V was pared by 7 bases and J by 4 bases, with 22 bases between. Germline CDR1 and CDR2: LNHDA and SQIVND (reference sequence). The CDR3 loop reads CASKPDPLLVGYGYTF. The CDR3 DNA follows: TGTGCCAGTAAACCAGACCCACTCTTGGTGGGCTATGGCTACACCTTC.

This chain uses TRBV3-1 (or the pseudogene TRBV3-2) with TRBJ1-1, with a tentative D call TRBD1 (6 bases). Trimming removed 3 bases from V and 1 base from J, with 9 bases in between. The CDR3 has 14 amino acids. The V gene's germline CDR1 is LGHDT and CDR2 YNNKEL (reference sequence). CDR3 sequence reads: CASSHRQANTEAFF. CDR3 nucleotide sequence: TGTGCCAGCAGCCACCGACAGGCGAACACTGAAGCTTTCTTT.

The V and J genes are TRBV6-2 or TRBV6-3 and TRBJ1-1; TRBD1 agrees at 7 bases. J was trimmed by 8 bases and V by 5 bases; bases with no gene match: 8. CDR1 and CDR2 (germline): MNHEY, SVGEGT. This CDR3 is 13 amino acids long. CDR3 nucleotides: TGTGCCAGCAGTAATAGAGGGGGCGTCGAAGCTTTCTTT. Amino acid sequence: CASSNRGGVEAFF.

The chain has TRBV2 and TRBJ1-5; D gene uncertain. This CDR3 region has 13 residues. Per the germline V gene, CDR1 is SNHLY and CDR2 is FYNNEI. V lost 3 bases and J 4 bases, leaving 7 bases between the germline ends. The chain's CDR3 is CASSDGLNQPQHF. In DNA, the CDR3 is TGTGCCAGCAGTGATGGTCTTAATCAGCCCCAGCATTTT.

This clone was seen a single time. The V call is TRBV29-1, the J call TRBJ1-5; D is unclear. Trimming stripped 4 bases from V and 11 bases from J, with 12 bases between. Germline loops: CDR1 SQVTM, CDR2 ANQGSEA. CDR3 size: 11 residues. The CDR3 loop reads CSVGQPPAQHF. CDR3 DNA: TGCAGCGTTGGGCAGCCCCCAGCCCAGCATTTT.

V is TRBV6-1 and J is TRBJ1-5; maybe TRBD1 (5 bases). CDR1 MNHNS and CDR2 SASEGT come from the germline V gene. The CDR3 contains 18 residues. The ends were cut back, 4 bases at V and 0 bases at J, with 19 bases in the middle. The CDR3 DNA reads as TGTGCCAGCAGTGCGAAGCGAGGGGAACCCAATAGCAATCAGCCCCAGCATTTT. It specifies CASSAKRGEPNSNQPQHF.

V gene TRBV23-1 combines with J gene TRBJ2-3; 9 nucleotides agree with TRBD2. TRBV23-1 is given ORF status, its function remaining uncertain. V lost 2 bases and J lost 0; bases outside the gene matches: 0. This CDR3 spans 15 amino acids. The CDR3 reads CASSQGLASTDTQYF. CDR3 in DNA: TGCGCCAGCAGTCAAGGACTAGCGAGCACAGATACGCAGTATTTT.

The chain combines TRBV15 with TRBJ1-1, with TRBD1 matching 7 bases. Germline V gives CDR1 LNHNV, CDR2 YYDKDF (reference sequence). The CDR3 length is 15 residues. V was clipped by 3 bases and J by 1 base; unmatched bases: 5. This chain's CDR3 is CATSRAGQPNTEAFF. The CDR3, as DNA: TGTGCCACCAGCAGGGCGGGACAGCCGAACACTGAAGCTTTCTTT.

This chain connects TRBV9 to TRBJ2-7, with 13 bases fitting TRBD2. This CDR3 contains 16 residues. The V gene's germline CDR1 is SGDLS and CDR2 YYNGEE. J was trimmed by 2 bases and V by 0 bases; bases with no gene match: 2. DNA for the CDR3: TGTGCCAGCAGCGTAGGAGGGACTAGCGGGACCTACGAGCAGTACTTC. Translating it yields CASSVGGTSGTYEQYF.

This chain joins TRBV5-4 and TRBJ2-7; TRBD1 agrees at 9 bases. V lost 5 bases to trimming and J lost 3 bases; unmatched junction nucleotides: 6. CDR3 length: 14 residues. Germline values: CDR1 SGHNT, CDR2 YYREEE (reference sequence). The CDR3 region is CASSSGTGLYEQYF. Here the CDR3 DNA reads TGTGCCAGCAGTTCAGGGACAGGGCTCTACGAGCAGTACTTC.

The CDR3 loop is CASSPTGDEQYF. The CDR3 nucleotides read TGTGCCAGCAGCCCGACAGGGGACGAGCAGTACTTC. The chain recombines TRBV7-9 with TRBJ2-7; 8 nucleotides agree with TRBD1. This CDR3 region has 12 residues. J gave up 5 bases and V 5 bases, and 2 bases lay outside the gene matches. Germline CDR1 is SEHNR and CDR2 is FQNEAQ (reference sequence).

The chain recombines TRBV5-5 with TRBJ2-7; 9 nucleotides agree with TRBD2. V shed 0 bases, J shed 3 bases, and the junction held 7 bases outside the gene matches. Germline V lookup: CDR1 SGHKS, CDR2 YYEKEE (reference sequence). This CDR3 has 16 residues. CDR3 sequence (DNA): TGTGCCAGCAGCTTGGATTTGCTAGCGGGAAGCTACGAGCAGTACTTC. As protein: CASSLDLLAGSYEQYF.

The chain is built from TRBV19 and TRBJ1-1; D not certain. V shed 6 bases and J shed 0 bases, with 17 bases lying between them. The CDR3 is 16 residues long. The V gene's germline CDR1 is LNHDA and CDR2 SQIVND (reference sequence). The CDR3 loop reads CASSKRLETLNTEAFF. The CDR3, as DNA: TGTGCCAGTAGCAAGAGACTGGAGACCTTGAACACTGAAGCTTTCTTT. Looking up the rest from reference TRBV19 and TRBJ1-1 gives the full variable domain: DGGITQSPKYLFRKEGQNVTLSCEQNLNHDAMYWYRQDPGQGLRLIYYSQIVNDFQKGDIAEGYSVSREKKESFPLTVTSAQKNPTAFYLCASSKRLETLNTEAFFGQGTRLTVV.

This chain uses TRBV7-9 with TRBJ1-3, with TRBD1 identical over 7 bases. With V trimmed by 0 bases and J by 3 bases, 14 bases remained unmatched. The germline gives CDR1 SEHNR, CDR2 FQNEAQ (reference sequence). The CDR3 length is 19 residues. CDR3: CASSLALLQGSWIGNTIYF. For the CDR3, the DNA is TGTGCCAGCAGCTTAGCGCTTTTACAGGGGTCATGGATTGGAAACACCATATATTTT. Drawing the rest from reference TRBV7-9 and TRBJ1-3, the complete variable domain is DTGVSQNPRHKITKRGQNVTFRCDPISEHNRLYWYRQTLGQGPEFLTYFQNEAQLEKSRLLSDRFSAERPKGSFSTLEIQRTEQGDSAMYLCASSLALLQGSWIGNTIYFGEGSWLTVV.

V gene TRBV7-6 combines with J gene TRBJ2-3; 7 bases are a match to TRBD2. The CDR3 spans 15 residues. Germline assignment: CDR1 SGHVS and CDR2 FNYEAQ. Trimming at V came to 5 bases and at J to 3 bases, leaving 8 bases not matched to a gene. CDR3 DNA sequence: TGTGCCAGCAGCCCGGCACTAGCGCAGACAGATACGCAGTATTTT. Amino acid sequence: CASSPALAQTDTQYF.